This T cell receptor (beta chain) was sequenced during a study of cytomegalovirus exposure and HLA in healthy donors (dated by TCRdb to 2016 to 2017). Describing the broader study: A later analysis indicated that the roughly 120 validation repertoires were generated on the platform also employed for the approximately 700 repertoires of the first cohort. The aim of the study was to test whether cataloging public T cell receptors could identify signatures of past pathogen exposure. Besides the first cohort of roughly 660 subjects, a separate validation cohort made up of roughly 120 different subjects was used. High-throughput TCR immunosequencing, statistical association of individual TCRs with disease status, and machine learning were combined to predict cytomegalovirus infection status. The study at large found these results: In vitro tests confirmed that a few of the cytomegalovirus-associated TCR beta chains recognize cytomegalovirus antigens. Of the cluster scores, roughly 95% were above 0 in a later analysis, which found that TCRs clustered in the first cohort also tended to co-occur in the 120 validation repertoires. Most TCR sequences were seen in very few donors, while some public TCRs were found in many individuals. The classifier was reported to diagnose cytomegalovirus status with high specificity and sensitivity in both the original and validation cohorts. All 120 or so repertoires were used to score co-occurrence in the validation cohort in a later analysis, because that analysis had no HLA typing for the cohort. The authors suggested that the approach could potentially be extended to other disease states and immunological phenotypes. A total of roughly 160 TCR beta chains were listed by the study as associated with cytomegalovirus.

The donors belonged to the validation cohort of about 110 subjects, which was separate from the roughly 700-subject first cohort. Concerning this clone itself: No cognate antigen has been identified for it. No much larger clone is present one base from it, and per-base qualities are unavailable.

The CDR1 and CDR2 encoded by the germline V gene are SQVTM and ANQGSEA. From the cysteine through the phenylalanine, the CDR3 covers 14 amino acids. The read is trimmed to its CDR3 DNA, 42 bases read in frame from base 1. V is clipped by 3 bases and J by 9 bases, and the sequence between their germline boundaries is 18 bases long. Library creation used the immunoSEQ multiplex PCR assay. Turning to the authors' computational methods: A statistical classification framework was built to diagnose cytomegalovirus status from the catalog of TCR beta chain sequences. TCRdb provides this immuneACCESS table in a form limited to in-frame rearrangements. Some clones are lacking; in checked studies, under half of them reflect an unresolved V gene, and why the rest are absent is not known. V and J calls and clone size are as listed in that table; D and trimming were resolved from the DNA. The sample table shows 150,000 to 200,000 clones, and 85% are seen once. Together, the top ten hold 16% of the sample.

The sample consisted of PBMCs. The chain is encoded by TRBV29-1 joined to TRBJ2-1; the D gene remains uncertain. The TCR was taken from a young man in good health and CMV-seropositive. The nucleotide sequence reads TGCAGCGTTGATAGCTCTTTCACGTACGCTGAGCAGTTCTTC. Its translation is CSVDSSFTYAEQFF.